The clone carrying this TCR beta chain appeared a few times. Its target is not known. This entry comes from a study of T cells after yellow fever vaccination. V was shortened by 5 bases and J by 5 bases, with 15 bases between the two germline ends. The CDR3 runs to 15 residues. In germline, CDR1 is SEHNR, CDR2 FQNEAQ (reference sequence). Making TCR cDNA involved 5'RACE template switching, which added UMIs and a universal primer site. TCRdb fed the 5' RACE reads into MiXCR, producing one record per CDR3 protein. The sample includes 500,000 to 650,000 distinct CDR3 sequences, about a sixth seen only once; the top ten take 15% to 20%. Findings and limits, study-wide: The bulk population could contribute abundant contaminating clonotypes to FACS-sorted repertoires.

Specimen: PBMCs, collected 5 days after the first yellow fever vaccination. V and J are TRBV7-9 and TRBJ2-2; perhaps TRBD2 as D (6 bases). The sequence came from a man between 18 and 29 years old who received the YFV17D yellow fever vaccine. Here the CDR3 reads CASSPRLARTGELFF. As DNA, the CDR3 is TGTGCCAGCAGCCCCCGCCTAGCGAGGACCGGGGAGCTGTTTTTT.